This T cell receptor beta chain originates from a study of CD8 T cells in ankylosing spondylitis. Making the TCR beta libraries involved quantitative 5'-RACE with molecular barcodes. MiXCR, run by TCRdb on the 5' RACE reads, gives a single entry per CDR3 protein. The repertoire holds 150,000 to 200,000 distinct CDR3 sequences, with approximately 32% as singletons. The study, taken as a whole, reports: Disease-associated clones were reportedly significantly overrepresented in matched ankylosing spondylitis synovial fluid. Clones that were linked to disease were CD8+ and were relatively rare in peripheral blood. Existing reports had already noted some motif variants in reactive arthritis synovial fluid and blood.

Details on this clonotype: What it binds is not known.

CDR1 is SNHLY, CDR2 FYNNEI, per germline. This CDR3 contains 15 residues. The V and J ends lost 6 bases and 3 bases respectively, with 17 bases between them. The receptor's source is a male donor with ankylosing spondylitis. The sample consisted of synovial fluid, either unsorted or a sorted T cell fraction (not recorded which). The chain has TRBV2 and TRBJ1-2; possible D gene TRBD1, 6 bases. CDR3 bases: TGTGCCAGCAGGGGTACTCGACAGGCGGACTATGGCTACACCTTC. This translates into CASRGTRQADYGYTF.